The clone carrying this TCR beta chain was counted once. The sample originates from a study of control samples from healthy donors and cancer patients. This CDR3 has 14 residues. Germline CDR1 reads WSHSY; CDR2 reads SAAADI. V gave up 3 bases and J gave up 0 bases, with 9 bases separating them. Sequencing used immunoSEQ multiplex PCR; TCRdb keeps in-frame clones, though not all of them. Among 45,000 to 60,000 clones listed, about 95% were seen once. This chain connects TRBV10-2 to TRBJ2-7; no firm D call. This receptor was obtained from a man younger than 45 in good health. Sequenced material: blood. CDR3 sequence reads: CASSDLTSSYEQYF. CDR3 DNA sequence: TGCGCCAGCAGTGACCTTACGAGCTCCTACGAGCAGTACTTC.